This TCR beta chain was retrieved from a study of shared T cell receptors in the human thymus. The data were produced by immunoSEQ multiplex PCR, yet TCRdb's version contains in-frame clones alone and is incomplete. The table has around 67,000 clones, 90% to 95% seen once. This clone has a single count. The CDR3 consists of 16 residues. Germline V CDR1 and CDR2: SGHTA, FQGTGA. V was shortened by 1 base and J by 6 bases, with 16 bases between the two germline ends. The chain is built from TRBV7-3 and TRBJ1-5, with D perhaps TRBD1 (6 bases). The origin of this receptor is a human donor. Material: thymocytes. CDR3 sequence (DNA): TGTGCCAGCAGCTTAATCGATAGGTCAGGGGCTCAGCCCCAGCATTTT. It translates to CASSLIDRSGAQPQHF.